The 13 T cell receptor beta chains given below trace back to one sample, sequenced in a study of CD8+ T cells in alopecia areata. cDNA prepared by RNA extraction and subsequent reverse transcription served as the template for sequencing. Sequencing used immunoSEQ multiplex PCR; TCRdb keeps in-frame clones, though not all of them. Among about 190,000 clones listed, about three fifths were seen once. Treatment specified: oral pan-JAK inhibitor, 5-10 mg twice daily. The sample consisted of CD4+ T cells sorted from blood, taken at week 4, from a patient treated with tofacitinib. The receptors were sampled from a human donor with alopecia areata.

The chain uses TRBV19 and TRBJ1-2, with D possibly matching TRBD1 (5 bases). Germline V CDR1 and CDR2: LNHDA, SQIVND (reference sequence). The V and J ends lost 8 bases and 8 bases respectively, with 18 bases between them. The CDR3 runs 13 residues. In DNA form, the CDR3 reads TGTGCCAGTGCCGGGGGGAGGGCCAACGGCTACACCTTC. Encoded protein: CASAGGRANGYTF.

The J gene is TRBJ2-5, the V gene TRBV10-3; TRBD1 aligns across 10 bases. The V gene end was trimmed by 6 bases and the J gene end by 0 bases; junction bases not matched to a gene: 10. Germline V gives CDR1 ENHRY, CDR2 SYGVKD. The CDR3 consists of 17 residues. As DNA, the CDR3 is TGTGCCATCAGACCTACCCCGGGACAGGGGCACCAAGAGACCCAGTACTTC. Its translation: CAIRPTPGQGHQETQYF.

This chain's CDR3 is CASSPWEREGRTDTQYF. The CDR3 DNA is TGTGCCAGCAGCCCCTGGGAGCGGGAGGGCCGCACAGATACGCAGTATTTT. The V call is TRBV5-4, the J call TRBJ2-3, with 10 bases lining up with TRBD2. Germline CDR1 reads SGHNT; CDR2 reads YYREEE (reference sequence). V lost 4 bases, J lost 1 base, and 9 bases stayed unmatched. CDR3 size: 17 residues.

The V gene is TRBV15, the J gene TRBJ1-2, with TRBD1 as a possible D gene (5 bases). The V end was cut by 3 bases, the J end by 3 bases, with 8 bases between. Germline CDR1 reads LNHNV; CDR2 reads YYDKDF (reference sequence). The CDR3 has 13 residues. CDR3 in DNA: TGTGCCACCAGCAGTAGGGGATACTATGGCTACACCTTC. Translating it yields CATSSRGYYGYTF.

The V call is TRBV7-3, the J call TRBJ2-5, with 7 bases identical to TRBD2. V gave up 2 bases and J gave up 1 base; unmatched junction bases: 4. Per the germline V gene, CDR1 is SGHTA and CDR2 is FQGTGA. CDR3 length: 15 amino acids. The CDR3 DNA sequence: TGTGCCAGCAGCTTACGGCCTAGCGGCCAAGAGACCCAGTACTTC. It is translated as CASSLRPSGQETQYF.

In its sample, this clone was seen a few times. The V call is TRBV28, the J call TRBJ1-2; 7 nucleotides match TRBD1. The germline V gene encodes CDR1 MDHEN and CDR2 SYDVKM. The CDR3 totals 14 residues. The trim removed 6 bases at V and 7 bases at J, leaving 11 bases unmatched. CDR3 amino acids: CASRLKGGLGGYTF. The DNA for the CDR3 is TGTGCCAGCAGACTAAAAGGGGGCTTGGGTGGCTACACCTTC.

The V gene is TRBV28, the J gene TRBJ2-7, with D perhaps matching TRBD2 (6 bases). Trimming shortened V by 6 bases and J by 0 bases, and 12 bases separated the two germline ends. Germline V gene data show CDR1 as MDHEN and CDR2 as SYDVKM. This CDR3 region has 14 residues. CDR3: CASRRPGDSYEQYF. CDR3 nucleotide sequence: TGTGCCAGCAGGCGCCCGGGGGACTCCTACGAGCAGTACTTC.

There are a few counts of this clone. V is TRBV28 and J is TRBJ2-5; D is perhaps TRBD2 (5 bases). Germline assignment: CDR1 MDHEN and CDR2 SYDVKM. The CDR3 runs to 11 residues. CDR3 protein: CASRVQETQYF. The DNA for the CDR3 is TGTGCTTCGAGGGTTCAAGAGACCCAGTACTTC.

The chain carries TRBV5-4 and TRBJ2-5; unclear D gene. The CDR3 totals 14 residues. With 4 bases removed from V and 2 bases from J, the gap between germline ends came to 12 bases. Per the germline V gene, CDR1 is SGHNT and CDR2 is YYREEE (reference sequence). As DNA, the CDR3 is TGTGCCAGCAGCCTCCCCAACTTACAAGAGACCCAGTACTTC. It encodes CASSLPNLQETQYF.

In this sample, this clone turned up a few times. This sequence joins TRBV5-1 and TRBJ2-7; 8 bases are a match to TRBD2. This CDR3 comprises 17 residues. In germline, CDR1 is SGHRS, CDR2 YFSETQ. Trimming removed 4 bases from V and 2 bases from J; junction bases left unmatched: 14. In nucleotides, the CDR3 is TGCGCCAGCAGCCGAACGATCGGATTAGCGGGGACCTACGAGCAGTACTTC. Translated: CASSRTIGLAGTYEQYF.

The chain couples TRBV30 to TRBJ1-5, with 7 bases fitting TRBD1. Germline V CDR1 and CDR2: GTSNPN, SVGIG (reference sequence). The junction had 1 base not matched to a gene; V was cut back by 1 base and J by 1 base. The CDR3 sequence is 14 residues long. The CDR3 DNA is TGTGCCTGGAGTGCGGGACAGAGCAATCAGCCCCAGCATTTT. Protein product: CAWSAGQSNQPQHF.

As for this clone: Different DNA sequences within this sample yield the same CDR3. The chain has TRBV29-1 and TRBJ2-5; the match to TRBD2 covers 8 bases. Germline V gene sequence: CDR1 SQVTM, CDR2 ANQGSEA. This CDR3 comprises 12 residues. The ends lost 6 bases at V and 3 bases at J; junction bases unmatched: 3. The CDR3 DNA reads as TGCAGCGTAAAAGCGGGAGAAGAGACCCAGTACTTC. This gives the protein CSVKAGEETQYF.

The chain employs TRBV9 and TRBJ2-3; D ambiguous. Germline values: CDR1 SGDLS, CDR2 YYNGEE. The CDR3 length is 12 residues. V lost 3 bases to trimming and J lost 2 bases, with 4 bases between them. The CDR3 sequence: CASSAPTDTQYF. CDR3 sequence (DNA): TGTGCCAGCAGCGCCCCCACAGATACGCAGTATTTT.